Listed below are T cell receptor beta chains from one sample, sequenced in a study of blood T cell repertoires in COVID-19. Measured with immunoSEQ multiplex PCR; TCRdb has only the in-frame clones, and not every one. The profile shows around 500,000 clones, 75% to 90% of them singletons. The sample was peripheral blood. The receptors shown here come from a human donor in a cohort sampled during active COVID-19. Each CDR3 is given with its conserved first and last residue. Each record gives: V gene, CDR3 protein.

V gene: TRBV6-5; CDR3 protein: CASRGPSAYEKLFF
V gene: TRBV28; CDR3 protein: CASSPGQGAWYGYTF
V gene: TRBV5-5; CDR3 protein: CASSWPLSNSPLHF
V gene: TRBV7-2; CDR3 protein: CASSLEGQGRSNEQFF
V gene: TRBV7-9; CDR3 protein: CASSPSSGSRTDTQYF
V gene: TRBV7-6; CDR3 protein: CASSLMGLETQETQYF
V gene: TRBV12-3/TRBV12-4; CDR3 protein: CASSPWRNYEQYF
V gene: TRBV19; CDR3 protein: CASSVLGSGETQYF
V gene: TRBV10-3; CDR3 protein: CAISEGGSASANNEQFF
V gene: TRBV5-6; CDR3 protein: CASSTLAEKEETQYF
V gene: TRBV19; CDR3 protein: CASSYSGRRWGYNEQFF
V gene: TRBV27; CDR3 protein: CASSKRQTAAPQHF
V gene: TRBV5-1; CDR3 protein: CASSLNVAGAGETQYF
V gene: TRBV28; CDR3 protein: CASTLSGIRETQYF
V gene: TRBV12-3/TRBV12-4; CDR3 protein: CASSRTVGNTIYF
V gene: TRBV11-3; CDR3 protein: CASSFEGGYEQYF
V gene: TRBV7-2; CDR3 protein: CASRKRQNNEQFF
V gene: TRBV18; CDR3 protein: CASSPPSSRGSGNEQFF
V gene: TRBV7-2; CDR3 protein: CASSWGQVPYGYTF
V gene: TRBV19; CDR3 protein: CASSQGTTGELFF
V gene: TRBV9; CDR3 protein: CASSPQGTSGISGGELFF
V gene: TRBV7-2; CDR3 protein: CASSARVGLNTEAFF
V gene: TRBV15; CDR3 protein: CATSQGRTGGPHNEQFF
V gene: TRBV28; CDR3 protein: CASSLDSWEKLFF
V gene: TRBV9; CDR3 protein: CASSAPGTESNTIYF
V gene: TRBV5-4; CDR3 protein: CASSSGLAGENIQYF
V gene: TRBV3-1/TRBV3-2; CDR3 protein: CASSPGVQGYAEAFF
V gene: TRBV30; CDR3 protein: CAWSPAWASSPEAFF
V gene: TRBV18; CDR3 protein: CASSPQGAGTKSEAFF
V gene: TRBV6-5; CDR3 protein: CASRGEGLAANEQFF
V gene: TRBV2; CDR3 protein: CASREQGARGDTQYF
V gene: TRBV19; CDR3 protein: CASSIQGQGDEKLFF
V gene: TRBV18; CDR3 protein: CASSRIDRGEGNQPQHF
V gene: TRBV28; CDR3 protein: CASRTQGSSNQPQHF
V gene: TRBV7-3; CDR3 protein: CASSLGTSGYNEQFF
V gene: TRBV5-1; CDR3 protein: CASSFDDSLSTDTQYF
V gene: TRBV5-4; CDR3 protein: CASGSDRGRDF
V gene: TRBV27; CDR3 protein: CASSLKRGDRSTDTQYF
V gene: TRBV28; CDR3 protein: CASSYQGAPEGYTF
V gene: TRBV5-1; CDR3 protein: CASSPSEGYTEAFF
V gene: TRBV7-3; CDR3 protein: CASSLTRLAGGPEQFF
V gene: TRBV4-3; CDR3 protein: CASSQVSGQGPNTEAFF
V gene: TRBV21-1; CDR3 protein: CASSPRGDRPWYSGANVLTF
V gene: TRBV30; CDR3 protein: CAWSHTRNTEAFF
V gene: TRBV5-1; CDR3 protein: CASSLAAGGDTQYF
V gene: TRBV5-4; CDR3 protein: CASSLDFRGNGYTF
V gene: TRBV28; CDR3 protein: CASSSGTGIRARGYTF
V gene: TRBV29-1; CDR3 protein: CSVVKQGNTEAFF
V gene: TRBV9; CDR3 protein: CASSPRQGLSYEQYF
V gene: TRBV6-5; CDR3 protein: CASSLSETQYF
V gene: TRBV12-3/TRBV12-4; CDR3 protein: CASSPDRGHEQYF